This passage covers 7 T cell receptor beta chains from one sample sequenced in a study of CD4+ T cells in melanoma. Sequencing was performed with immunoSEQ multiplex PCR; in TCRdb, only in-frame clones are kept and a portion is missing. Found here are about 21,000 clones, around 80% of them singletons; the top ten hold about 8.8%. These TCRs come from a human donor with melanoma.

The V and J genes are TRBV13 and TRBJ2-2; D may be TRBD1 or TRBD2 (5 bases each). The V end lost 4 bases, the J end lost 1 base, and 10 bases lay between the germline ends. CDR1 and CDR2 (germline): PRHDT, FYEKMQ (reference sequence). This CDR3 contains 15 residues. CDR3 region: CASSYRGENTGELFF. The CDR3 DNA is TGTGCCAGCAGCTACCGGGGCGAGAACACCGGGGAGCTGTTTTTT.

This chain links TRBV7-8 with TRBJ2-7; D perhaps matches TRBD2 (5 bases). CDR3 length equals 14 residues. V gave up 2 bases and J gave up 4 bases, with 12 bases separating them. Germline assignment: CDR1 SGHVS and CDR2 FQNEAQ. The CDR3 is CASSLTSGRYEQYF. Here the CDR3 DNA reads TGTGCCAGCAGCTTAACGTCGGGGAGATACGAGCAGTACTTC.

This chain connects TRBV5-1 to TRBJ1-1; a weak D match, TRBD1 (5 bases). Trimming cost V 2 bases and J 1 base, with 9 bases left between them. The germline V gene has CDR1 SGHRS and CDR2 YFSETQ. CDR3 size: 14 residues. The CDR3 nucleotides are TGCGCCAGCAGCTTACGGGGCACGAACACTGAAGCTTTCTTT. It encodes CASSLRGTNTEAFF.

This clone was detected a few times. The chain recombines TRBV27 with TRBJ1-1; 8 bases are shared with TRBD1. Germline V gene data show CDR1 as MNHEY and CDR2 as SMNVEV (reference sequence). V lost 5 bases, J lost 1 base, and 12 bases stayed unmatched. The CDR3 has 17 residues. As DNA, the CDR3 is TGTGCCAGCAGTCCCAGGACAGGGCGGATCGCGAACACTGAAGCTTTCTTT. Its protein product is CASSPRTGRIANTEAFF.

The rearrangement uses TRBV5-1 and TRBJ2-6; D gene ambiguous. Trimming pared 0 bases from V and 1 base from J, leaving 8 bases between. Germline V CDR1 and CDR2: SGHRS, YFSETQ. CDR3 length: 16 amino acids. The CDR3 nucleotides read TGCGCCAGCAGCTTGGTAGTTTTATCTGGGGCCAACGTCCTGACTTTC. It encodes CASSLVVLSGANVLTF. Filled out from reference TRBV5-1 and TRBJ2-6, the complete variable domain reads KAGVTQTPRYLIKTRGQQVTLSCSPISGHRSVSWYQQTPGQGLQFLFEYFSETQRNKGNFPGRFSGRQFSNSRSEMNVSTLELGDSALYLCASSLVVLSGANVLTFGAGSRLTVL.

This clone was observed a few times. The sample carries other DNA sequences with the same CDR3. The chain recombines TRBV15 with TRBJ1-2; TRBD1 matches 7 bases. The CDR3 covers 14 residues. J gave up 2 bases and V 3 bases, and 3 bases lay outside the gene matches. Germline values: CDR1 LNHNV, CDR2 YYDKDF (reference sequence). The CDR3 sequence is CATSRPTGNYGYTF. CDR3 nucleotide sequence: TGTGCCACCAGCAGGCCGACAGGGAACTATGGCTACACCTTC.

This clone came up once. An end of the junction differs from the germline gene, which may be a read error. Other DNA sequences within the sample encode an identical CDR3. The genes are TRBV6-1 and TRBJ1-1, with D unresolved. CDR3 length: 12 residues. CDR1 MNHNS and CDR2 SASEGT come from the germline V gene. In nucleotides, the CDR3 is TGTGCCACGCAGTGGTATGAGGCTGAGGCTTTCTTT. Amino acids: CATQWYEAEAFF.